One sample yielded the 23 T cell receptor beta chains listed below, sequenced in a study of cytomegalovirus exposure and HLA in healthy donors. 13 Jbeta primers and 60 Vbeta primers were used for the PCR. The protocol was immunoSEQ multiplex PCR, while the TCRdb copy is restricted to in-frame clones and leaves out a portion. The sample has around 170,000 clones, around 86% seen once; the top ten hold approximately 0.8%. Sequencing used PBMCs. The source is a woman aged 18 to 35 in good health and CMV-seronegative.

The V and J genes are TRBV6-5 and TRBJ2-2, with D perhaps matching TRBD2 (6 bases). Germline V lookup: CDR1 MNHEY, CDR2 SVGAGI. The CDR3 loop spans 16 amino acids. V was pared by 2 bases and J by 3 bases, with 13 bases between. The CDR3 DNA is TGTGCCAGCAGTTACCCGTGGGGGGTAGACACCGGGGAGCTGTTTTTT. Translating it yields CASSYPWGVDTGELFF.

V usage is TRBV12-5 and J usage is TRBJ1-4, with D unresolved. This CDR3 comprises 13 residues. Trimming stripped 7 bases from V and 3 bases from J, with 9 bases between. Germline CDR1 and CDR2: LGHNT and FRNRAP. The CDR3 DNA reads as TGTGCTAGTGTTGACGGGTCTAATGAAAAACTGTTTTTT. This sequence encodes CASVDGSNEKLFF.

This clone was found a few times. V and J are TRBV4-1 and TRBJ1-1; no clear D. Deletions cut 0 bases from V and 6 bases from J, with 11 bases between. The CDR3 spans 14 residues. Germline-derived CDR1 and CDR2 are MGHRA and YSYEKL. The CDR3 region has the DNA TGCGCCAGCAGCCAAGATATCGCCAGGCCTGAAGCTTTCTTT. It codes for CASSQDIARPEAFF.

The chain joins TRBV2 to TRBJ2-1; 13 bases agree with TRBD2. J was trimmed by 5 bases and V by 6 bases; bases with no gene match: 7. CDR3 size: 16 residues. Germline CDR1 reads SNHLY; CDR2 reads FYNNEI. The CDR3 coding sequence is TGTGCCAGCAGCTTAACTAGCGGGAGGGGGAACAATGAGCAGTTCTTC. Translated: CASSLTSGRGNNEQFF. Supplemented by reference TRBV2 and TRBJ2-1, the full variable domain reads EPEVTQTPSHQVTQMGQEVILRCVPISNHLYFYWYRQILGQKVEFLVSFYNNEISEKSEIFDDQFSVERPDGSNFTLKIRSTKLEDSAMYFCASSLTSGRGNNEQFFGPGTRLTVL.

This sequence joins TRBV10-1 and TRBJ1-2, with TRBD1 as a possible D gene (5 bases). CDR1 and CDR2 (germline): WNHNN, SYGVQD (reference sequence). The CDR3 contains 13 residues. The germline V and J ends were trimmed by 10 bases and 3 bases, with 15 bases remaining between them. The CDR3 spells CATRRGGDYGYTF. CDR3 bases: TGCGCCACCCGGCGGGGGGGAGACTATGGCTACACCTTC.

This clone was picked up a small number of times. V usage is TRBV9 and J usage is TRBJ1-2, with TRBD1 identical over 10 bases. The junction had 2 bases not matched to a gene; V was cut back by 3 bases and J by 6 bases. Germline V gene data show CDR1 as SGDLS and CDR2 as YYNGEE. The CDR3 length is 13 residues. CDR3 bases: TGTGCCAGCAGCGCGGGACAGGGGAATGGCTACACCTTC. The encoded protein is CASSAGQGNGYTF.

The V gene is TRBV7-9, the J gene TRBJ2-5, with D tentatively TRBD2 (6 bases). Germline loops: CDR1 SEHNR, CDR2 FQNEAQ (reference sequence). Trimming left V 8 bases short and J 3 bases short, with 16 bases between. The CDR3 spans 14 residues. This chain's CDR3 is CASRTGGLEETQYF. In DNA form, the CDR3 reads TGTGCCAGCCGGACCGGGGGTTTAGAAGAGACCCAGTACTTC.

The V call is TRBV11-2, the J call TRBJ1-3; 9 positions match TRBD1. Germline trimming cut 3 bases from V and 4 bases from J; bases unmatched to any gene: 7. Looked up from germline, CDR1 is SGHAT and CDR2 is FQNNGV. The CDR3 has 16 amino acids. For the CDR3, the DNA is TGTGCCAGCAGCTTCCGAACAGGGGGCGCCGGAAACACCATATATTTT. It specifies CASSFRTGGAGNTIYF.

The chain combines TRBV15 with TRBJ1-4, with a possible D match to TRBD1 (6 bases). This CDR3 contains 16 residues. The germline gives CDR1 LNHNV, CDR2 YYDKDF (reference sequence). V lost 1 base and J 8 bases, leaving 17 bases between the germline ends. CDR3 loop: CATSRVGGHQGEKLFF. CDR3 in DNA: TGTGCCACCAGCAGAGTAGGGGGACACCAAGGGGAAAAACTGTTTTTT.

This clone was found a few times. The chain is built from TRBV9 and TRBJ2-1, with TRBD2 matching 11 bases. The germline V gene encodes CDR1 SGDLS and CDR2 YYNGEE. The V segment lost 0 bases and the J segment 2 bases; nucleotides outside the gene matches: 4. This CDR3 has 17 amino acids. This CDR3 reads CASSVGGTSGPYNEQFF. CDR3 nucleotides: TGTGCCAGCAGCGTAGGCGGGACTAGCGGCCCCTACAATGAGCAGTTCTTC.

This sequence joins TRBV7-7 and TRBJ2-7; the match to TRBD2 covers 7 bases. Losses at the gene ends were 5 bases for V and 5 bases for J; bases not matched to a gene: 6. Germline lookup yields CDR1 SSHAT and CDR2 FNYEAQ (reference sequence). CDR3 length equals 13 residues. The CDR3 DNA is TGTGCCAGCAGCCCCCTGGGGGGGGACGAGCAGTACTTC. This codes for CASSPLGGDEQYF.

The chain uses TRBV6-5 and TRBJ1-4; D gene unclear. CDR1 and CDR2 (germline): MNHEY, SVGAGI. V was pared by 2 bases and J by 7 bases, with 11 bases between. The CDR3 has 14 residues. The CDR3 spells CASSYLPGGEKLFF. The CDR3 bases are TGTGCCAGCAGTTACCTACCCGGTGGTGAAAAACTGTTTTTT.

J is TRBJ2-7 and V is TRBV7-9; maybe TRBD1 (5 bases). The CDR3 loop spans 11 amino acids. The germline V and J ends were trimmed by 7 bases and 5 bases, with 9 bases remaining between them. CDR1 is SEHNR, CDR2 FQNEAQ, per germline (reference sequence). CDR3: CASNQGHEQYF. CDR3 nucleotide sequence: TGTGCCAGCAACCAGGGCCACGAGCAGTACTTC.

The V gene is TRBV28, the J gene TRBJ2-7, with TRBD1 matching 8 bases. Germline V gene sequence: CDR1 MDHEN, CDR2 SYDVKM. There are 13 residues in the CDR3. J lost 3 bases, V lost 5 bases, and 3 bases had no gene match. The CDR3 nucleotides are TGTGCCAGCAGTCTGGACAGGGACTACGAGCAGTACTTC. Amino acid sequence: CASSLDRDYEQYF.

In its sample, this clone was seen once. This chain uses TRBV2 with TRBJ1-3; no definite D call. The CDR3 sequence is 13 residues long. Trimming left V 6 bases short and J 0 bases short, with 6 bases between. CDR1 and CDR2 (germline): SNHLY, FYNNEI. DNA of the CDR3: TGTGCCAGCAGAACTTACTCTGGAAACACCATATATTTT. This codes for CASRTYSGNTIYF. The whole variable domain, remainder taken from reference TRBV2 and TRBJ1-3, is EPEVTQTPSHQVTQMGQEVILRCVPISNHLYFYWYRQILGQKVEFLVSFYNNEISEKSEIFDDQFSVERPDGSNFTLKIRSTKLEDSAMYFCASRTYSGNTIYFGEGSWLTVV.

The V and J genes are TRBV29-1 and TRBJ2-3; D gene unclear. CDR3 size: 13 residues. The V and J ends lost 2 bases and 3 bases respectively, with 9 bases between them. The germline CDR1 and CDR2 sequences are SQVTM and ANQGSEA. The CDR3 sequence is CSVEQVSTDTQYF. The CDR3 DNA reads as TGCAGCGTTGAACAGGTGTCGACAGATACGCAGTATTTT.

The chain employs TRBV7-9 and TRBJ2-3; 9 bases are a match to TRBD2. The V segment lost 3 bases and the J segment 0 bases; nucleotides outside the gene matches: 1. The CDR3 has 15 amino acids. CDR1 and CDR2 from the germline V gene are SEHNR and FQNEAQ (reference sequence). In DNA, the CDR3 is TGTGCCAGCAGCTTGGCGGGGGGGAGCACAGATACGCAGTATTTT. Translation gives CASSLAGGSTDTQYF.

The V and J genes are TRBV7-9 and TRBJ2-3, with D perhaps matching TRBD1 (6 bases). CDR3 length equals 12 residues. The V gene's germline CDR1 is SEHNR and CDR2 FQNEAQ (reference sequence). With 1 base removed from V and 10 bases from J, the gap between germline ends came to 9 bases. This chain's CDR3 is CASSLEGGSQYF. The CDR3 nucleotides are TGTGCCAGCAGCTTAGAAGGGGGATCGCAGTATTTT.

This clone was observed once. Other DNA sequences in the sample encode the same CDR3. The chain uses TRBV29-1 and TRBJ2-5; weak D call: TRBD1 (6 bases). Germline loops: CDR1 SQVTM, CDR2 ANQGSEA. Trimming left V 4 bases short and J 3 bases short, with 6 bases between. The CDR3 is 11 amino acids. This chain's CDR3 is CSVGTEETQYF. Written as DNA, the CDR3 is TGCAGCGTTGGGACAGAAGAGACCCAGTACTTC. The full variable domain, rest sourced from reference TRBV29-1 and TRBJ2-5, is SAVISQKPSRDICQRGTSLTIQCQVDSQVTMMFWYRQQPGQSLTLIATANQGSEATYESGFVIDKFPISRPNLTFSTLTVSNMSPEDSSIYLCSVGTEETQYFGPGTRLLVL.

The J gene is TRBJ1-5, the V gene TRBV6-5; D is perhaps TRBD1 (6 bases). CDR1 is MNHEY and CDR2 is SVGAGI in the germline V gene. CDR3 size: 15 residues. Trimming took 5 bases from V and 0 from J, leaving 11 bases between them. CDR3 loop: CASSPRGSSNQPQHF. CDR3 coding DNA: TGTGCCAGCAGTCCTAGGGGGAGTAGCAATCAGCCCCAGCATTTT.

The rearrangement joins TRBV5-1 to TRBJ1-1; the D gene is possibly TRBD1 (6 bases). Trimming pared 0 bases from V and 0 bases from J, leaving 15 bases between. This CDR3 is built from 17 residues. CDR1 and CDR2 (germline): SGHRS, YFSETQ. This CDR3 reads CASSLARAGTMNTEAFF. The CDR3 region has the DNA TGCGCCAGCAGCTTGGCCCGGGCAGGGACAATGAACACTGAAGCTTTCTTT.

This clone was observed a few times. The V and J genes are TRBV6-5 and TRBJ1-4; D is perhaps TRBD1 (6 bases). This CDR3 is 13 amino acids long. The V gene's germline CDR1 is MNHEY and CDR2 SVGAGI. V lost 7 bases, J lost 6 bases, and 12 bases lay in between. The CDR3 DNA reads as TGTGCCAGCACAGGGGCGGGGGATGAAAAACTGTTTTTT. The encoded protein is CASTGAGDEKLFF.

The CDR3 loop is CATSRGGTESSYGYTF. The CDR3 DNA follows: TGTGCCACCAGCAGAGGAGGGACAGAATCAAGTTATGGCTACACCTTC. This rearrangement joins TRBV15 to TRBJ1-2, with TRBD1 matching over 7 bases. The germline CDR1 and CDR2 sequences are LNHNV and YYDKDF (reference sequence). V gave up 1 base and J gave up 5 bases; unmatched junction bases: 10. The CDR3 is 16 amino acids. Supplemented by reference TRBV15 and TRBJ1-2, the full variable domain reads DAMVIQNPRYQVTQFGKPVTLSCSQTLNHNVMYWYQQKSSQAPKLLFHYYDKDFNNEADTPDNFQSRRPNTSFCFLDIRSPGLGDTAMYLCATSRGGTESSYGYTFGSGTRLTVV.